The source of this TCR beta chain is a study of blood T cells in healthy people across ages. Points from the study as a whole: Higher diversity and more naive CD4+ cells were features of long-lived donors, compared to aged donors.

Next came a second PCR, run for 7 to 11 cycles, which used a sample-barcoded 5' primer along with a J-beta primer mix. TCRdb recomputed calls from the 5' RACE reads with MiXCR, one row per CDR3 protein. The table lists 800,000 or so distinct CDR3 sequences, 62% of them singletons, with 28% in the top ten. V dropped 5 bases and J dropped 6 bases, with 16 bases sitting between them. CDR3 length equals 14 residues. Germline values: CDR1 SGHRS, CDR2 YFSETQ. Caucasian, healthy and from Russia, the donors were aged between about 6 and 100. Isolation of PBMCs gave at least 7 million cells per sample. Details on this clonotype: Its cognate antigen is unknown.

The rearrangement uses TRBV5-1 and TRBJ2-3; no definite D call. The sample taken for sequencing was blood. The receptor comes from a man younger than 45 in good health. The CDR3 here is CASSLTARRDTQYF. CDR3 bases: TGCGCCAGCAGTCTTACTGCCCGGCGGGATACGCAGTATTTT.